The source of this TCR beta chain is a study of blood T cell repertoires in COVID-19. Study overall: Samples came from the United States, Italy and Spain, spanning acute and convalescent COVID-19. Sources were T cells, B-cell-depleted T cells, or PBMCs; the material itself was cDNA or gDNA.

Germline V lookup: CDR1 SEHNR, CDR2 FQNEAQ (reference sequence). The CDR3 is 15 amino acids. The ends were cut back, 1 base at V and 2 bases at J, with 11 bases in the middle. As handled by the study authors: By means of reference gene primer amplification, nucleated cell counts were estimated. Sequencing was performed with immunoSEQ multiplex PCR; in TCRdb, only in-frame clones are kept and a portion is missing. V, J and clone size reflect that table, while D and trimming were determined from the DNA. The sample has 200,000 to 250,000 clones, 85% to 95% seen once. The chain is built from TRBV7-9 and TRBJ1-2, with D unclear. The sequence came from a man aged 30 to 39 with COVID-19, enrolled during active disease. Sequenced input: peripheral blood. The chain's CDR3 is CASSLERWANYGYTF. DNA for the CDR3: TGTGCCAGCAGCTTAGAAAGGTGGGCCAACTATGGCTACACCTTC.